Listed below are T cell receptor beta chains from one sample, sequenced in a study of shared clonotypes between healthy human individuals. Some clones are missing from TCRdb's copy, which holds only in-frame ones; the method was immunoSEQ multiplex PCR. Among 550,000 to 800,000 clones, around two thirds were seen once, and the ten largest hold over 1.5%. Sequences were obtained from memory CD4+ T cells sorted from blood. The receptors were gathered from a woman aged 25-40 years in good health. The conserved cysteine and the conserved F or W are not part of the CDR3 here. A row's size may be missing; if present it is once, few, many or a size class.

size: -
V: TRBV9
length: 10
CDR3: ASSPTGNTIY

size: -
V: TRBV5-6
length: 13
CDR3: ASSLLTRALYEQY

size: once
V: TRBV5-1
length: 12
CDR3: ASSPQASGNTIY

size: -
V: TRBV5-4
length: 12
CDR3: ASSLGGTQETQY

size: -
V: TRBV28
length: 13
CDR3: ASSWGGRLTDTQY

size: -
V: TRBV5-1
length: 14
CDR3: ASSFLAGGDTGELF

size: few
V: TRBV18
length: 17
CDR3: ASSPQQGDSQLANYGYT

size: -
V: TRBV25-1
length: 12
CDR3: ASSGPPGTTEAF

size: -
V: TRBV28
length: 14
CDR3: ASSSQTSGSYNEQF

size: -
V: TRBV5-4
length: 10
CDR3: ASSLQNNEQF

size: once
V: TRBV4-2
length: 12
CDR3: ASSHAWGTGELF

size: -
V: TRBV5-4
length: 13
CDR3: ASSLTSGSTDTQY

size: -
V: TRBV19
length: 14
CDR3: ASSIGWSSSYNEQF

size: -
V: TRBV7-9
length: 13
CDR3: ASSLESGGYGGYT

size: once
V: TRBV10-3
length: 12
CDR3: ATRTGEGNQPQH

size: -
V: TRBV5-1
length: 14
CDR3: ASSLERGQSNTEAF

size: -
V: TRBV5-4
length: 14
CDR3: ASSSGFSRNKNIQY

size: -
V: TRBV20-1
length: 9
CDR3: SAMGAYEQY

size: -
V: TRBV6-1
length: 12
CDR3: AATESMGSYEQY

size: -
V: TRBV6-1
length: 13
CDR3: ASSPRGQGSNEQY

size: -
V: TRBV13
length: 12
CDR3: ASSYDRGRLGYT

size: -
V: TRBV6-4
length: 12
CDR3: ASSDSTGSDTQY

size: -
V: TRBV4-1
length: 13
CDR3: ASSQQTGGIQPQH

size: few
V: TRBV2
length: 11
CDR3: ASSNLYQETQY

size: -
V: TRBV6-1
length: 11
CDR3: ASSVGGNTEAF

size: once
V: TRBV5-3
length: 15
CDR3: ARSLDLAGGFYNEQF

size: -
V: TRBV28
length: 15
CDR3: ASSFLPTGSGDTEAF

size: -
V: TRBV7-3
length: 14
CDR3: ASSLTSGTTYNEQF

size: once
V: TRBV19
length: 11
CDR3: ASSKDRADTQY

size: -
V: TRBV15
length: 11
CDR3: ATSRDLGYEQY

size: -
V: TRBV7-9
length: 14
CDR3: ASSLDGTGFTDTQY

size: once
V: TRBV28
length: 12
CDR3: ASSLIGGFGGYT

size: few
V: TRBV30
length: 10
CDR3: AWSVGVDTQY

size: -
V: TRBV9
length: 13
CDR3: ASSDQSTSGETQY

size: -
V: TRBV23-1
length: 14
CDR3: ASSQNMGKMHEKLF

size: -
V: TRBV7-2
length: 9
CDR3: ASSPRTEAF

size: -
V: TRBV4-1
length: 10
CDR3: ASRGRNTEAF

size: few
V: TRBV7-2
length: 10
CDR3: ASSLNVAEAF

size: few
V: TRBV6-6
length: 12
CDR3: ASRSGTGPNEQF

size: -
V: TRBV9
length: 13
CDR3: ASSYGGTGGEKLF

size: once
V: TRBV7-8
length: 14
CDR3: ASSLAAGTGNQPQH

size: once
V: TRBV30
length: 11
CDR3: AQLGRPYNEQF

size: -
V: TRBV18
length: 13
CDR3: ASSPLGGDTGELF

size: few
V: TRBV6-6
length: 13
CDR3: ASSPLAGEAGELF

size: few
V: TRBV5-6
length: 13
CDR3: ASSYRDSPIYGYT

size: -
V: TRBV18
length: 11
CDR3: ASSPDRADGYT

size: few
V: TRBV11-1
length: 11
CDR3: ASSFYSSGEQY